A single sample is the source of the 24 T cell receptor beta chains below, sequenced in a study of T-cell memory formation after mild COVID-19. TCRdb passed the 5' RACE reads through MiXCR, listing each CDR3 protein once. The data contain fewer than 600,000 distinct CDR3 sequences, about 20% of them seen just once; the ten biggest clones take up under 8.5%. The sample comprised PBMCs or a T cell subset sorted from them (not recorded which). These receptors came from an adult woman who had mild COVID-19 (a few samples of this study predate the infection). Cell type and time point are not known.

The chain has TRBV7-9 and TRBJ2-7; a weak D match, TRBD1 (6 bases). CDR3 length equals 12 residues. With 10 bases removed from V and 6 bases from J, the gap between germline ends came to 16 bases. CDR1 is SEHNR and CDR2 is FQNEAQ in the germline V gene (reference sequence). CDR3 loop: CATQGNRAEQYF. The CDR3 nucleotides read TGTGCCACCCAGGGGAACAGGGCCGAGCAGTACTTC.

This chain links TRBV25-1 with TRBJ1-3; D gene uncertain. V dropped 5 bases and J dropped 2 bases, with 10 bases sitting between them. CDR1 is MGHDK, CDR2 SYGVNS, per germline. CDR3 length equals 14 residues. CDR3 DNA: TGTGCCAGCAGTCCTTACCCGACTGGAAACACCATATATTTT. Translated, it gives CASSPYPTGNTIYF.

This clonotype was seen only a few times. The chain has TRBV5-8 and TRBJ1-1, with TRBD1 matching over 9 bases. J lost 10 bases, V lost 1 base, and 14 bases had no gene match. The CDR3 totals 16 residues. CDR1 and CDR2 (germline): SGHTS, YDEGEE. The CDR3 loop is CASSLRLGSTGGRAFF. Here the CDR3 DNA reads TGTGCCAGCAGCTTGCGGTTGGGGTCTACAGGGGGCCGAGCTTTCTTT.

This clonotype was picked up many times. The chain is built from TRBV10-3 and TRBJ2-7; TRBD2 matches at 13 bases. CDR3 size: 16 residues. V gave up 4 bases and J gave up 3 bases; unmatched junction bases: 6. Germline V gene sequence: CDR1 ENHRY, CDR2 SYGVKD. This CDR3 reads CAISGGLAGVDYEQYF. The CDR3 bases are TGTGCCATCAGTGGTGGACTAGCGGGAGTAGACTACGAGCAGTACTTC.

The chain couples TRBV29-1 to TRBJ2-1, with D perhaps given as TRBD1 or TRBD2 (5 bases each). The CDR3 contains 14 residues. The ends were cut back, 3 bases at V and 6 bases at J, with 15 bases in the middle. Looked up from germline, CDR1 is SQVTM and CDR2 is ANQGSEA. CDR3 region: CSVEFGTSGNEQFF. As DNA, the CDR3 is TGCAGCGTTGAGTTTGGGACCTCAGGCAATGAGCAGTTCTTC.

The chain recombines TRBV5-1 with TRBJ2-5; D is possibly TRBD1 (6 bases). The V gene's germline CDR1 is SGHRS and CDR2 YFSETQ. Between the trimmed V and J ends, which lost 4 bases and 4 bases, there was a span of 11 bases. The length of the CDR3 is 13 residues. The CDR3 region is CASSPGARETQYF. As DNA, the CDR3 is TGCGCCAGCAGCCCAGGGGCGAGAGAGACCCAGTACTTC.

The V and J genes are TRBV7-8 and TRBJ2-7; 9 nucleotides match TRBD1. V shed 2 bases, J shed 5 bases, and the junction held 10 bases outside the gene matches. Germline V lookup: CDR1 SGHVS, CDR2 FQNEAQ. The CDR3 extends over 16 amino acids. The CDR3 here is CASSLREGQGIHEQYF. CDR3 nucleotide sequence: TGTGCCAGCAGCTTACGAGAGGGACAGGGTATCCACGAGCAGTACTTC.

This clonotype was seen only a few times. This chain joins TRBV4-1 and TRBJ2-7, with a possible D match to TRBD2 (6 bases). The CDR3 loop spans 14 amino acids. Trimming removed 5 bases from V and 7 bases from J, with 18 bases in between. Germline-derived CDR1 and CDR2 are MGHRA and YSYEKL. The chain's CDR3 is CASSSGTLGGEQYF. Here the CDR3 DNA reads TGCGCCAGCAGCTCGGGGACGCTCGGAGGGGAGCAGTACTTC.

The chain employs TRBV20-1 and TRBJ1-5; 9 bases map to TRBD1. The CDR3 is 15 amino acids. V lost 2 bases to trimming and J lost 2 bases; unmatched junction nucleotides: 4. CDR1 and CDR2 (germline): DFQATT, SNEGSKA (reference sequence). Written as DNA, the CDR3 is TGCAGTGCTAGATGGGACAGGGCAGGCAATCAGCCCCAGCATTTT. Protein: CSARWDRAGNQPQHF.

This chain links TRBV7-2 with TRBJ2-7; unclear D gene. Germline lookup yields CDR1 SGHTA and CDR2 FQGNSA. The CDR3 covers 14 residues. V was trimmed by 5 bases and J by 10 bases, leaving 21 bases between them. CDR3 sequence: CASSLGPTPLDQYF. The CDR3 coding sequence is TGTGCCAGCAGCCTCGGACCCACACCCCTCGATCAGTACTTC.

This clonotype was seen more than once but under ten times. The chain has TRBV5-1 and TRBJ2-7; 7 bases map to TRBD1. Trimming removed 0 bases from V and 5 bases from J; junction bases left unmatched: 8. CDR1 is SGHRS, CDR2 YFSETQ, per germline. The CDR3 covers 15 residues. The CDR3 region is CASSLAADRVHEQYF. CDR3 DNA: TGCGCCAGCAGCTTGGCGGCAGACAGGGTCCACGAGCAGTACTTC.

A note on this clonotype: A much larger clone differs from this one at a single base, so this may be a read error. This sequence joins TRBV7-9 and TRBJ1-2; 7 bases line up with TRBD1. With V trimmed by 0 bases and J by 8 bases, 3 bases remained unmatched. The CDR3 is made up of 13 amino acids. The germline gives CDR1 SEHNR, CDR2 FQNEAQ (reference sequence). This chain's CDR3 is CASSLAGGVGYTF. Written as DNA, the CDR3 is TGTGCCAGCAGCTTAGCAGGGGGCGTCGGCTACACCTTC. The complete variable domain, with remaining parts taken from reference TRBV7-9 and TRBJ1-2, reads DTGVSQNPRHKITKRGQNVTFRCDPISEHNRLYWYRQTLGQGPEFLTYFQNEAQLEKSRLLSDRFSAERPKGSFSTLEIQRTEQGDSAMYLCASSLAGGVGYTFGSGTRLTVV.

This clonotype was seen a few times. J is TRBJ2-2 and V is TRBV5-5; D not resolved. The germline CDR1 and CDR2 sequences are SGHKS and YYEKEE (reference sequence). Trimming cost V 0 bases and J 6 bases, with 9 bases left between them. This CDR3 comprises 14 residues. CDR3 sequence: CASSLDAWPGELFF. The CDR3 region has the DNA TGTGCCAGCAGCTTGGATGCCTGGCCCGGGGAGCTGTTTTTT.

This sequence joins TRBV30 and TRBJ1-4, with D hard to call. V was clipped by 2 bases and J by 7 bases, with 14 bases between them. CDR3 length equals 14 residues. Germline V gene sequence: CDR1 GTSNPN, CDR2 SVGIG (reference sequence). The CDR3: CAWSPTRLGEKLFF. The CDR3 region has the DNA TGTGCCTGGAGTCCCACAAGATTAGGTGAAAAACTGTTTTTT.

The chain uses TRBV7-8 and TRBJ2-1; the match to TRBD1 covers 11 bases. After removal of 5 bases from V and 6 bases from J, the junction contained 3 bases not matched to a gene. This CDR3 comprises 14 residues. Germline values: CDR1 SGHVS, CDR2 FQNEAQ. CDR3 protein: CASSRGTGGNEQFF. The CDR3 DNA reads as TGTGCCAGCAGCCGCGGGACAGGGGGCAATGAGCAGTTCTTC.

This chain uses TRBV15 with TRBJ1-2; tentatively, D is TRBD1 (5 bases). The CDR3 has 18 amino acids. CDR1 and CDR2 (germline): LNHNV, YYDKDF (reference sequence). V was trimmed by 2 bases and J by 4 bases, leaving 23 bases between them. The CDR3 nucleotides are TGTGCCACCAGCAGATTGAACCCGGGAGGGGCTCTCTTCTATGGCTACACCTTC. This sequence encodes CATSRLNPGGALFYGYTF. The entire variable domain, with the rest obtained from reference TRBV15 and TRBJ1-2, is as follows: DAMVIQNPRYQVTQFGKPVTLSCSQTLNHNVMYWYQQKSSQAPKLLFHYYDKDFNNEADTPDNFQSRRPNTSFCFLDIRSPGLGDTAMYLCATSRLNPGGALFYGYTFGSGTRLTVV.

This chain connects TRBV9 to TRBJ2-1, with 7 nucleotides matching TRBD2. CDR3 size: 17 residues. Germline trimming cut 0 bases from V and 2 bases from J; bases unmatched to any gene: 8. Germline assignment: CDR1 SGDLS and CDR2 YYNGEE. CDR3 sequence: CASSVGNAGATYNEQFF. The CDR3 DNA reads as TGTGCCAGCAGCGTAGGAAACGCGGGAGCCACCTACAATGAGCAGTTCTTC.

The chain is built from TRBV7-9 and TRBJ2-1; D ambiguous. CDR3 length: 17 amino acids. Trimming took off 4 bases at V and 0 bases at J, with 16 bases between the two ends. Looked up from germline, CDR1 is SEHNR and CDR2 is FQNEAQ (reference sequence). This CDR3 reads CASSSLVVGSSYNEQFF. The CDR3 nucleotides are TGTGCCAGCAGCTCTCTGGTGGTTGGAAGCTCCTACAATGAGCAGTTCTTC.

This clonotype was observed a handful of times. The CDR3 DNA is TGCAGTGCTAGAGCCGAAGCGGGATTCTCCTACAATGAGCAGTTCTTC. Amino acids: CSARAEAGFSYNEQFF. This chain connects TRBV20-1 to TRBJ2-1; 7 bases map to TRBD2. Germline trimming cut 1 base from V and 0 bases from J; bases unmatched to any gene: 6. CDR1 is DFQATT and CDR2 is SNEGSKA in the germline V gene (reference sequence). This CDR3 contains 16 residues.

Remarks on this clonotype: A junction end diverges from the germline sequence, so it may reflect a read error. V is TRBV5-6 and J is TRBJ2-4; a possible D gene is TRBD2 (5 bases). Germline CDR1 is SGHDT and CDR2 is YYEEEE. This CDR3 has 12 residues. The CDR3 sequence is CASSLVLEGLIF. CDR3 nucleotides: TGTGCCAGCAGCTTGGTCTTAGAGGGTTTAATCTTC.

The table lists this clonotype with a few counts. The chain uses TRBV7-9 and TRBJ1-2, with D maybe TRBD1 (6 bases). The germline V gene has CDR1 SEHNR and CDR2 FQNEAQ (reference sequence). V was trimmed by 5 bases and J by 5 bases, leaving 21 bases between them. The CDR3 is 16 residues long. The CDR3 is CASSPSTGTSHYGYTF. The CDR3 bases are TGTGCCAGCAGCCCTTCCACAGGGACTTCCCATTATGGCTACACCTTC.

This clonotype was seen a few times. This chain links TRBV20-1 with TRBJ2-1; 11 bases map to TRBD2. CDR1 is DFQATT and CDR2 is SNEGSKA in the germline V gene (reference sequence). The CDR3 covers 16 residues. With 4 bases clipped from V and 7 bases from J, the junction kept 12 bases outside the gene matches. This CDR3 reads CSATDSGRGFGNEQFF. The CDR3 bases are TGCAGTGCTACCGATAGCGGGAGGGGATTCGGGAATGAGCAGTTCTTC.

This chain connects TRBV5-1 to TRBJ1-1, with 9 bases that match TRBD1. The CDR3 has 15 amino acids. V lost 3 bases to trimming and J lost 4 bases; unmatched junction nucleotides: 7. Germline V gene data show CDR1 as SGHRS and CDR2 as YFSETQ. The CDR3 nucleotides read TGCGCCAGCAGCTCAACAGGGGGCCGGGGCACTGAAGCTTTCTTT. It specifies CASSSTGGRGTEAFF.

In its sample, this clonotype was seen a few times. The V gene is TRBV5-6, the J gene TRBJ2-1; 13 bases agree with TRBD2. Trimming removed 5 bases from V and 6 bases from J; junction bases left unmatched: 11. Germline CDR1 reads SGHDT; CDR2 reads YYEEEE. The CDR3 is 17 residues long. In DNA, the CDR3 is TGTGCCAGCAGGAGGAGGGAACTAGCGGGGGGGCGCAATGAGCAGTTCTTC. Residues: CASRRRELAGGRNEQFF. Filled out from reference TRBV5-6 and TRBJ2-1, the complete variable domain reads DAGVTQSPTHLIKTRGQQVTLRCSPKSGHDTVSWYQQALGQGPQFIFQYYEEEERQRGNFPDRFSGHQFPNYSSELNVNALLLGDSALYLCASRRRELAGGRNEQFFGPGTRLTVL.